This T cell receptor beta chain was found in a study of CD8+ T cells in alopecia areata. About the study: Patients remained on tofacitinib for 6 to 18 months and then went 6 months without it. Study-level results: Clonality exceeded that of normal scalp in lesional scalp, most notably in alopecia totalis/universalis.

To note about this clone: The target antigen is unknown.

Sorting of PBMCs yielded the CD4+ and CD8+ T cells. The authors extracted RNA and reverse transcribed it into cDNA as the sequencing template. The repertoire was sequenced with immunoSEQ multiplex PCR; TCRdb's copy has only in-frame clones and lacks some. Among about 180,000 clones listed, around 63% were seen once. The CDR3 is 12 residues long. The V and J ends lost 6 bases and 3 bases respectively, with 9 bases between them. Germline values: CDR1 SEHNR, CDR2 FQNEAQ (reference sequence). The material sequenced was CD4+ T cells sorted from blood, taken at week 0. The chain has TRBV7-9 and TRBJ2-7; unclear D gene. The clonotype comes from a human donor with alopecia areata. The CDR3 DNA follows: TGTGCCAGCAGTTATTGGGGCTACGAGCAGTACTTC. The encoded protein is CASSYWGYEQYF.